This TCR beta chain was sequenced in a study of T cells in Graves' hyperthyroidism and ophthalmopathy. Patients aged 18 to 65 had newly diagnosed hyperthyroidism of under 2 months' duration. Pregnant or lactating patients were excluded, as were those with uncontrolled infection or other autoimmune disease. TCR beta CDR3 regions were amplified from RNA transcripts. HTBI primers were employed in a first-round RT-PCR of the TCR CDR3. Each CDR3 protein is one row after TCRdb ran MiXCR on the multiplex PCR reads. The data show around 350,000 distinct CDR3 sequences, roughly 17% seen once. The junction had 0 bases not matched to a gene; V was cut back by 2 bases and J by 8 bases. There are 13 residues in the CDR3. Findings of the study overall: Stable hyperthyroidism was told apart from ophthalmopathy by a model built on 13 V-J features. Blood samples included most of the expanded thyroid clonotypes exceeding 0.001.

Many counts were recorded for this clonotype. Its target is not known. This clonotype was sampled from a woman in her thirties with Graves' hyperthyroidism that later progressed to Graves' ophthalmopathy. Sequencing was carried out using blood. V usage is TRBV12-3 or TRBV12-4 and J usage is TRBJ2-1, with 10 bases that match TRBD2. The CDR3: CASSLSGGDEQFF. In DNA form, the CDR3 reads TGTGCCAGCAGTTTAAGCGGGGGGGATGAGCAGTTCTTC.